The clone carrying this T cell receptor (beta chain) was picked up many times. The antigen is not known. The PBMCs were taken from about 9.7 ml of fresh peripheral blood. This record comes from a study of T cells in Graves' hyperthyroidism and ophthalmopathy. TCR beta CDR3 regions were amplified from RNA. First-round RT-PCR targeting the TCR CDR3 was performed with the HTBI primer set. TCRdb re-derived calls from the multiplex PCR reads in MiXCR, one entry per CDR3 protein. The sample lists fewer than 350,000 distinct CDR3 sequences; about 20% were seen once. Study-wide findings and caveats: Blood held most thyroid clonotypes expanded above 0.001 frequency.

Source material: blood. This receptor was obtained from a woman aged 45-60 years with Graves' hyperthyroidism.

As DNA, the CDR3 is TGCAGTGCTAGAGCCCAGGGGGGGGAGACCCAGTACTTC. It specifies CSARAQGGETQYF. The chain is built from TRBV20-1 and TRBJ2-5; D may correspond to TRBD1 or TRBD2 (7 bases each). Germline values: CDR1 DFQATT, CDR2 SNEGSKA (reference sequence). The CDR3 loop spans 13 amino acids. Trimming removed 1 base at V and 5 bases at J, with 11 bases between.